The TCR beta chain under discussion was sequenced for a study of neoadjuvant nivolumab and ipilimumab in lung cancer. Study-wide results and caveats: Compared with tumor-adjacent uninvolved lung, resected tumors showed greater richness and clonality. Blood richness before therapy tracked richness in tumors resected after neoadjuvant therapy. From pretherapy to surgery, tumor richness and clonality rose with dual therapy. TCR clonality did not significantly correlate with pathologic tumor regression.

This table comes from immunoSEQ multiplex PCR, and its TCRdb copy is limited to in-frame clones, with some not included. The repertoire holds about 6,000 clones, 65% seen once, with about 14% in the top ten. Germline V gives CDR1 SGDLS, CDR2 YYNGEE. The V end lost 3 bases, the J end lost 6 bases, and 11 bases lay between the germline ends. The CDR3 loop spans 13 amino acids. As to this clone: The antigen is unknown.

The sequenced sample was tumor tissue, obtained after neoadjuvant nivolumab, alone or with ipilimumab, at or shortly before surgery. The chain employs TRBV9 and TRBJ2-3, with a weak D call TRBD2 (7 bases). The clonotype originates from an adult with non-small cell lung cancer. The DNA for the CDR3 is TGTGCCAGCAGCGCGGGGGGCATGGATACGCAGTATTTT. Its protein is CASSAGGMDTQYF.